The 31 T cell receptor beta chains below come from one sample, sequenced in a study of shared clonotypes between healthy human individuals. Profiling relied on immunoSEQ multiplex PCR, and the TCRdb table lists in-frame clones only, not all of them. The repertoire includes over a million clones, roughly 70% of them detected once, and approximately 1.5% sits in the top ten. The sample comprised memory CD4+ T cells sorted from blood. Subset noted: CD45RA-negative fraction. The receptors were sampled from a man between 18 and 35 years old in good health.

The chain couples TRBV5-1 to TRBJ1-3; no definite D call. Germline assignment: CDR1 SGHRS and CDR2 YFSETQ. V was shortened by 5 bases and J by 0 bases, with 6 bases between the two germline ends. This CDR3 contains 13 residues. CDR3 region: CASRRDSGNTIYF. CDR3 coding DNA: TGCGCCAGCAGGAGGGACTCTGGAAACACCATATATTTT. Looking up the rest from reference TRBV5-1 and TRBJ1-3 gives the full variable domain: KAGVTQTPRYLIKTRGQQVTLSCSPISGHRSVSWYQQTPGQGLQFLFEYFSETQRNKGNFPGRFSGRQFSNSRSEMNVSTLELGDSALYLCASRRDSGNTIYFGEGSWLTVV.

A single count supports this clone. The chain uses TRBV19 and TRBJ2-5, with TRBD1 as a possible D gene (5 bases). CDR3 length equals 12 residues. The germline V gene has CDR1 LNHDA and CDR2 SQIVND (reference sequence). V was trimmed by 2 bases and J by 4 bases, leaving 5 bases between them. In DNA form, the CDR3 reads TGTGCCAGTAGTATACAGGGAGAGACCCAGTACTTC. This translates into CASSIQGETQYF. Supplemented by reference TRBV19 and TRBJ2-5, the full variable domain reads DGGITQSPKYLFRKEGQNVTLSCEQNLNHDAMYWYRQDPGQGLRLIYYSQIVNDFQKGDIAEGYSVSREKKESFPLTVTSAQKNPTAFYLCASSIQGETQYFGPGTRLLVL.

There are a few counts of this clone. This chain connects TRBV6-6 to TRBJ2-7; possibly TRBD1 for D (6 bases). The germline CDR1 and CDR2 sequences are MNHNY and SVGAGI (reference sequence). The CDR3 contains 12 residues. V dropped 3 bases and J dropped 6 bases, with 9 bases sitting between them. DNA of the CDR3: TGTGCCAGCAGTTATACAGGGTCCGAGCAGTACTTC. This codes for CASSYTGSEQYF.

This clone was counted only a few times. This rearrangement joins TRBV12-5 to TRBJ2-7; D is uncertain. Germline lookup yields CDR1 LGHNT and CDR2 FRNRAP. The CDR3 is 15 residues long. Trimming removed 1 base from V and 6 bases from J, with 16 bases in between. CDR3: CASGLAPDPTCEQYF. In nucleotides, the CDR3 is TGTGCTAGTGGTTTGGCTCCCGACCCGACCTGCGAGCAGTACTTC.

The rearrangement links TRBV7-2 to TRBJ1-2; 8 positions agree with TRBD1. This CDR3 is 15 amino acids long. Trimming took 5 bases from V and 4 from J; bases not matched to a gene: 9. Germline CDR1 SGHTA, CDR2 FQGNSA. The CDR3 region is CASSGGQGIGYGYTF. The CDR3 coding sequence is TGTGCCAGCAGCGGAGGACAGGGCATCGGCTATGGCTACACCTTC.

The chain recombines TRBV5-1 with TRBJ1-3; 7 bases line up with TRBD1. Germline CDR1 SGHRS, CDR2 YFSETQ. J was trimmed by 9 bases and V by 7 bases; bases with no gene match: 13. This CDR3 is 14 amino acids long. In DNA, the CDR3 is TGCGCCAGCTCCGGCACAGGGGCCGGCGGCACCATATATTTT. Translation gives CASSGTGAGGTIYF.

The chain employs TRBV5-4 and TRBJ2-3; 7 nucleotides match TRBD1. Germline values: CDR1 SGHNT, CDR2 YYREEE (reference sequence). The trim removed 4 bases at V and 2 bases at J, leaving 4 bases unmatched. The CDR3 spans 14 residues. CDR3 protein: CASSPGQDTDTQYF. CDR3 bases: TGTGCCAGCAGCCCAGGACAGGACACAGATACGCAGTATTTT.

In this sample, this clone turned up once. Additional DNA sequences in this sample encode the identical CDR3. V usage is TRBV11-2 and J usage is TRBJ1-5, with unresolved D. The CDR3 sequence is 13 residues long. Germline V lookup: CDR1 SGHAT, CDR2 FQNNGV. V lost 2 bases, J lost 4 bases, and 6 bases lay in between. The CDR3 sequence is CASSLSLNQPQHF. The CDR3 DNA reads TGTGCCAGCAGCTTATCCTTGAATCAGCCCCAGCATTTT.

The J gene is TRBJ2-7, the V gene TRBV7-2; D uncertain. This CDR3 has 13 amino acids. The V and J ends lost 5 bases and 3 bases respectively, with 11 bases between them. Germline values: CDR1 SGHTA, CDR2 FQGNSA. DNA for the CDR3: TGTGCCAGCAGCCTCCCGGTCCTCTACGAGCAGTACTTC. It yields the protein CASSLPVLYEQYF.

The chain uses TRBV5-4 and TRBJ2-1, with D perhaps TRBD1 (6 bases). CDR1 SGHNT and CDR2 YYREEE come from the germline V gene (reference sequence). CDR3 length: 16 amino acids. Trimming pared 0 bases from V and 2 bases from J, leaving 12 bases between. CDR3 region: CASSLAGQGPYNEQFF. In nucleotides, the CDR3 is TGTGCCAGCAGCTTGGCCGGGCAGGGGCCCTACAATGAGCAGTTCTTC.

The chain employs TRBV5-1 and TRBJ1-1; D uncertain. Looked up from germline, CDR1 is SGHRS and CDR2 is YFSETQ. The CDR3 sequence is 16 residues long. The V and J ends lost 0 bases and 1 base respectively, with 13 bases between them. The CDR3 spells CASSLEEAGSNTEAFF. The CDR3 DNA reads TGCGCCAGCAGCTTGGAAGAGGCCGGGTCGAACACTGAAGCTTTCTTT.

The V and J genes are TRBV5-1 and TRBJ1-5; D uncertain. Germline CDR1 and CDR2: SGHRS and YFSETQ. The CDR3 runs to 13 residues. Trimming pared 2 bases from V and 6 bases from J, leaving 9 bases between. CDR3: CASSFYSGQPQHF. The CDR3 bases are TGCGCCAGCAGCTTTTATTCGGGTCAGCCCCAGCATTTT.

The rearrangement uses TRBV5-1 and TRBJ2-5; D is perhaps TRBD1 or TRBD2 (5 bases each). Looked up from germline, CDR1 is SGHRS and CDR2 is YFSETQ. Trimming took 0 bases from V and 1 from J, leaving 10 bases between them. There are 15 residues in the CDR3. CDR3: CASSLVAGSQETQYF. The DNA of the CDR3 is TGCGCCAGCAGCTTGGTGGCAGGGAGCCAAGAGACCCAGTACTTC. The complete variable domain, with remaining parts taken from reference TRBV5-1 and TRBJ2-5, reads KAGVTQTPRYLIKTRGQQVTLSCSPISGHRSVSWYQQTPGQGLQFLFEYFSETQRNKGNFPGRFSGRQFSNSRSEMNVSTLELGDSALYLCASSLVAGSQETQYFGPGTRLLVL.

V usage is TRBV11-2 and J usage is TRBJ2-2, with 10 bases lining up with TRBD2. This CDR3 has 19 residues. Germline loops: CDR1 SGHAT, CDR2 FQNNGV. The V gene end was trimmed by 5 bases and the J gene end by 4 bases; junction bases not matched to a gene: 16. CDR3 protein: CASSLRPASGSGGTGELFF. CDR3 nucleotides: TGTGCCAGCAGCCTCCGTCCGGCTAGCGGGAGTGGTGGCACCGGGGAGCTGTTTTTT.

The CDR3 loop is CASSEGTGGFEQYF. In DNA, the CDR3 is TGTGCCAGCAGTGAAGGGACAGGGGGCTTCGAGCAGTACTTC. This sequence joins TRBV2 and TRBJ2-7; TRBD1 agrees at 11 bases. With 1 base clipped from V and 6 bases from J, the junction kept 2 bases outside the gene matches. The CDR3 loop spans 14 amino acids. CDR1 SNHLY and CDR2 FYNNEI come from the germline V gene.

Remarks on this clone: Other DNA sequences in this specimen translate into the identical CDR3. The chain joins TRBV5-1 to TRBJ2-7, with 8 bases identical to TRBD1. V lost 4 bases, J lost 6 bases, and 9 bases stayed unmatched. Per the germline V gene, CDR1 is SGHRS and CDR2 is YFSETQ. The CDR3 extends over 14 amino acids. The CDR3 coding sequence is TGCGCCAGCAGCCCGTCCGGACAGGGAGGCGAGCAGTACTTC. Translating it yields CASSPSGQGGEQYF.

The J gene is TRBJ2-2, the V gene TRBV7-9; either TRBD1 or TRBD2 may fit D (6 bases each). Germline V gene sequence: CDR1 SEHNR, CDR2 FQNEAQ (reference sequence). V lost 4 bases, J lost 1 base, and 13 bases lay in between. The CDR3 is made up of 16 amino acids. CDR3 loop: CASSSQGRGNTGELFF. The CDR3 nucleotides read TGTGCCAGCAGCTCCCAGGGGCGGGGGAACACCGGGGAGCTGTTTTTT.

This clone was counted between two and nine times. The genes are TRBV14 and TRBJ2-1; 8 bases are a match to TRBD2. Germline values: CDR1 SGHDN, CDR2 FVKESK. The CDR3 has 14 residues. The V and J ends lost 4 bases and 4 bases, in that order; junction bases with no gene match: 3. The CDR3 here is CASSPGLGYNEQFF. CDR3 DNA: TGTGCCAGCAGCCCGGGACTAGGATACAATGAGCAGTTCTTC.

The chain is built from TRBV7-2 and TRBJ1-5; no reliable D call. This CDR3 is 13 amino acids long. V lost 1 base and J lost 7, with 8 bases in between. CDR1 is SGHTA and CDR2 is FQGNSA in the germline V gene. The CDR3 nucleotides are TGTGCCAGCAGCTTAGGTTCTGTACAGCCCCAGCATTTT. As protein: CASSLGSVQPQHF.

The chain combines TRBV30 with TRBJ2-7; D is unclear. V lost 8 bases and J lost 5, with 13 bases in between. The CDR3 has 11 residues. From germline, CDR1 is GTSNPN and CDR2 SVGIG (reference sequence). This CDR3 reads CAHAHSDEQYF. CDR3 bases: TGTGCCCACGCTCACAGCGACGAGCAGTACTTC.

The V gene is TRBV7-8, the J gene TRBJ2-7; 7 bases align to TRBD2. Germline CDR1 reads SGHVS; CDR2 reads FQNEAQ. The CDR3 runs to 14 residues. V lost 4 bases and J lost 2; bases outside the gene matches: 5. CDR3 nucleotides: TGTGCCAGCAGCTCCCCTGGGAGGGCCTACGAGCAGTACTTC. Its translation is CASSSPGRAYEQYF.

The chain uses TRBV7-2 and TRBJ2-3; tentative D call: TRBD2 (5 bases). There are 14 residues in the CDR3. CDR1 and CDR2 from the germline V gene are SGHTA and FQGNSA. V lost 5 bases, J lost 0 bases, and 9 bases lay in between. The CDR3, as DNA: TGTGCCAGCAGCGAGGGCCTTAGCACAGATACGCAGTATTTT. Translating gives CASSEGLSTDTQYF.

The chain joins TRBV29-1 to TRBJ2-5; D is possibly TRBD1 (7 bases). The V and J ends lost 5 bases and 5 bases respectively, with 12 bases between them. Germline V gene sequence: CDR1 SQVTM, CDR2 ANQGSEA. This CDR3 region has 12 residues. The CDR3 DNA reads as TGCAGCGTTTTGACAGGGAGGGAGACCCAGTACTTC. Residues: CSVLTGRETQYF. Full variable domain (missing parts from reference TRBV29-1 and TRBJ2-5): SAVISQKPSRDICQRGTSLTIQCQVDSQVTMMFWYRQQPGQSLTLIATANQGSEATYESGFVIDKFPISRPNLTFSTLTVSNMSPEDSSIYLCSVLTGRETQYFGPGTRLLVL.

This clone was seen a few times. The CDR3 protein is CASSRSGNVRGELFF. CDR3 in DNA: TGTGCCAGCAGCCGTAGCGGAAATGTCCGCGGGGAGCTGTTTTTT. V usage is TRBV5-4 and J usage is TRBJ2-2, with a weak D call TRBD2 (6 bases). V lost 4 bases, J lost 7 bases, and 17 bases lay in between. The CDR3 spans 15 residues. The V gene's germline CDR1 is SGHNT and CDR2 YYREEE (reference sequence).

This clone was seen once. The chain carries TRBV9 and TRBJ2-2, with no clear D. The V gene lost 1 base and the J gene lost 6 bases, with 16 bases spanning the gap. There are 16 residues in the CDR3. Germline V gives CDR1 SGDLS, CDR2 YYNGEE. CDR3 amino acids: CASSVSVSDYPGELFF. DNA of the CDR3: TGTGCCAGCAGCGTATCAGTATCTGATTATCCCGGGGAGCTGTTTTTT.

Comments on this clone: Other DNA sequences in this specimen translate into the identical CDR3. The chain is built from TRBV7-2 and TRBJ2-3; no clear D. V gave up 5 bases and J gave up 1 base, with 1 base separating them. The CDR3 covers 11 residues. Germline-derived CDR1 and CDR2 are SGHTA and FQGNSA. This CDR3 reads CASSRTDTQYF. The CDR3 region has the DNA TGTGCCAGCAGCCGCACAGATACGCAGTATTTT.

The chain employs TRBV6-1 and TRBJ2-5, with D possibly TRBD2 on 5 matching bases. Germline loops: CDR1 MNHNS, CDR2 SASEGT. The length of the CDR3 is 15 residues. V lost 0 bases to trimming and J lost 5 bases, with 13 bases between them. Here the CDR3 DNA reads TGTGCCAGCAGTGAAGCGCTAGGGTCGGGGGAGACCCAGTACTTC. It translates to CASSEALGSGETQYF.

The chain employs TRBV6-5 and TRBJ2-7; 9 bases line up with TRBD1. V shed 6 bases, J shed 1 base, and the junction held 7 bases outside the gene matches. This CDR3 has 15 amino acids. In germline, CDR1 is MNHEY, CDR2 SVGAGI. The CDR3 coding sequence is TGTGCCAGCAGGCCACAGGGGGCGGGGTCCTACGAGCAGTACTTC. Protein product: CASRPQGAGSYEQYF.

The chain is built from TRBV4-1 and TRBJ2-2; 9 bases map to TRBD2. Germline CDR1 is MGHRA and CDR2 is YSYEKL. V gave up 0 bases and J gave up 3 bases; unmatched junction bases: 5. This CDR3 is built from 17 residues. This CDR3 reads CASSQERGGWDTGELFF. The CDR3 coding sequence is TGCGCCAGCAGCCAAGAGCGGGGGGGCTGGGACACCGGGGAGCTGTTTTTT.

The gene calls are TRBV5-8 and TRBJ1-1, with D perhaps TRBD1 (5 bases). CDR1 SGHTS and CDR2 YDEGEE come from the germline V gene. V was shortened by 4 bases and J by 1 base, with 17 bases between the two germline ends. This CDR3 is 16 amino acids long. The CDR3 loop reads CASSPAGPVRNTEAFF. The CDR3 bases are TGTGCCAGCAGCCCGGCGGGACCGGTGAGGAACACTGAAGCTTTCTTT.

As concerns this clone: Distinct nucleotide sequences in the sample also encode this CDR3. The chain has TRBV18 and TRBJ1-1; tentative D call: TRBD1 (5 bases). This CDR3 contains 13 residues. The V gene's germline CDR1 is KGHSH and CDR2 LQKENI. V was shortened by 3 bases and J by 3 bases, with 8 bases between the two germline ends. CDR3 in DNA: TGTGCCAGCTCACCGATCAGGGACACTGAAGCTTTCTTT. This translates into CASSPIRDTEAFF.